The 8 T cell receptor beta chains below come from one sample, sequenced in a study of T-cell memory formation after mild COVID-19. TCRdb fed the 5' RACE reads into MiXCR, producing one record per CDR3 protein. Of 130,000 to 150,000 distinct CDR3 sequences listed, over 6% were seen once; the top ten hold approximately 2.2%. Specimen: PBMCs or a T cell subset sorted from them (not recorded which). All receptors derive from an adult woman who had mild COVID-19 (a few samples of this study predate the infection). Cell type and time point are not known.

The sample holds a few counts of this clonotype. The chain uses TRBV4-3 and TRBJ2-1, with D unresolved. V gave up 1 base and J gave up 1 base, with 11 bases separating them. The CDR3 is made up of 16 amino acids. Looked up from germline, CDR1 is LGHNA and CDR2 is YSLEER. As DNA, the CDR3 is TGCGCCAGCAGCCAAGCTTCCCTTTTGTCCTACAATGAGCAGTTCTTC. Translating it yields CASSQASLLSYNEQFF.

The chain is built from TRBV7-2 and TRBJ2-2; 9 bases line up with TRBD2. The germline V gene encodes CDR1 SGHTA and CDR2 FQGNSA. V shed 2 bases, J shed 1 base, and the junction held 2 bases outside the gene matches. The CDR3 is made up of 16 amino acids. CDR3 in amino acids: CASSLQAGGNTGELFF. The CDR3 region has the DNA TGTGCCAGCAGCTTACAAGCGGGGGGGAACACCGGGGAGCTGTTTTTT.

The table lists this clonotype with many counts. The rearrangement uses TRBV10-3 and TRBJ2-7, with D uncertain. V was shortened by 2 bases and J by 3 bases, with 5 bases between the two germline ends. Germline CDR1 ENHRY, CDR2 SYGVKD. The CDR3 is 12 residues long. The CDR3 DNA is TGTGCCATCAGTGAGAACGGCTACGAGCAGTACTTC. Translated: CAISENGYEQYF.

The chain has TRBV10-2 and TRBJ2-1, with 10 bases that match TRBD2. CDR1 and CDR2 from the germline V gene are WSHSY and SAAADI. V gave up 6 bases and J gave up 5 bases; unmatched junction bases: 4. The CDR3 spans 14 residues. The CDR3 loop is CASRASGSNNEQFF. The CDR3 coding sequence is TGCGCCAGCAGGGCTAGCGGGAGCAACAATGAGCAGTTCTTC.

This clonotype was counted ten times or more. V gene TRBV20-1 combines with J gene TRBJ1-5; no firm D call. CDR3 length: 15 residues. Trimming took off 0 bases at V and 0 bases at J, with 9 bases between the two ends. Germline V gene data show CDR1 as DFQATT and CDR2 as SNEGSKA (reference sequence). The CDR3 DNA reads TGCAGTGCTAGAGATCGGAGCCATAGCAATCAGCCCCAGCATTTT. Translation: CSARDRSHSNQPQHF.

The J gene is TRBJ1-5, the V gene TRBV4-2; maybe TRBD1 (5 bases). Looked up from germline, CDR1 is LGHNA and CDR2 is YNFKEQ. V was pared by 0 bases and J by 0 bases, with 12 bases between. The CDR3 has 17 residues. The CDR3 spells CASSQDHIGGSNQPQHF. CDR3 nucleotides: TGTGCCAGCAGCCAAGATCATATCGGGGGTAGCAATCAGCCCCAGCATTTT.

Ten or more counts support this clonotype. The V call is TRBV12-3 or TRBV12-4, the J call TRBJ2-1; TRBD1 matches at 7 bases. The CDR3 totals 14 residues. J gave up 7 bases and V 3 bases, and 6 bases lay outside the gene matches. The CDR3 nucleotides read TGTGCCAGCAGTTTGAGGGACAGACGAAATGAGCAGTTCTTC. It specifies CASSLRDRRNEQFF.

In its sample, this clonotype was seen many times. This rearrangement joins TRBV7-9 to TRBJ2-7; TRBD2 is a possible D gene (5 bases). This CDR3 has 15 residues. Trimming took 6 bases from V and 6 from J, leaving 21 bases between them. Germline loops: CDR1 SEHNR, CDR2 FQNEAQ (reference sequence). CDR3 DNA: TGTGCCAGCAGTTCGGACCGGGGTCAGGTGGCCGAGCAGTACTTC. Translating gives CASSSDRGQVAEQYF.